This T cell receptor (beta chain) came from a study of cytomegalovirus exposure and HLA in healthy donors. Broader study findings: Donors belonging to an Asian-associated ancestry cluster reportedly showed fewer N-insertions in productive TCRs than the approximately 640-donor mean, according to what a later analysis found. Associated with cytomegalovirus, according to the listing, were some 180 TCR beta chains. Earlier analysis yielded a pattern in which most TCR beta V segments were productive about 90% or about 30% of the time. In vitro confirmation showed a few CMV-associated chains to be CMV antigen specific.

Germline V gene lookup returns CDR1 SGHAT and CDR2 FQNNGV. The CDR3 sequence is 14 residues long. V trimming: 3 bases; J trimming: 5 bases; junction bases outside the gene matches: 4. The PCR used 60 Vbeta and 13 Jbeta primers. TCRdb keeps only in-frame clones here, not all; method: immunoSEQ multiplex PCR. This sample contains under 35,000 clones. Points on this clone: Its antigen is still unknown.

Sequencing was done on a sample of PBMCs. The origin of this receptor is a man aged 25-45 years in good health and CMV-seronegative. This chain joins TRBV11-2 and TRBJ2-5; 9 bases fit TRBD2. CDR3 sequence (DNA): TGTGCCAGCAGCTTGATAAGCGGGAGGGAGACCCAGTACTTC. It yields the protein CASSLISGRETQYF.